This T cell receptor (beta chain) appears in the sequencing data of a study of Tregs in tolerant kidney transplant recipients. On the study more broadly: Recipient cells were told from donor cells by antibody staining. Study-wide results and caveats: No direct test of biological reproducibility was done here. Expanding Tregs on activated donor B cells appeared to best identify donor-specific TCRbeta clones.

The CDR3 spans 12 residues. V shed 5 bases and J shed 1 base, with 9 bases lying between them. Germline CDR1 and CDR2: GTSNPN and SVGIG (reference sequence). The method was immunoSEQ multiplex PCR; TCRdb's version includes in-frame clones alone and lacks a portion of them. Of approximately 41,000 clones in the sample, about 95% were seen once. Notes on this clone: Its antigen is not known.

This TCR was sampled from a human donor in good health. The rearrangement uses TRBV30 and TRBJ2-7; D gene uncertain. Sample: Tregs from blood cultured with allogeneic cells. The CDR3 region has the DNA TGTGCCTGGGGGCTAGATTCCTACGAGCAGTACTTC. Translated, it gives CAWGLDSYEQYF.